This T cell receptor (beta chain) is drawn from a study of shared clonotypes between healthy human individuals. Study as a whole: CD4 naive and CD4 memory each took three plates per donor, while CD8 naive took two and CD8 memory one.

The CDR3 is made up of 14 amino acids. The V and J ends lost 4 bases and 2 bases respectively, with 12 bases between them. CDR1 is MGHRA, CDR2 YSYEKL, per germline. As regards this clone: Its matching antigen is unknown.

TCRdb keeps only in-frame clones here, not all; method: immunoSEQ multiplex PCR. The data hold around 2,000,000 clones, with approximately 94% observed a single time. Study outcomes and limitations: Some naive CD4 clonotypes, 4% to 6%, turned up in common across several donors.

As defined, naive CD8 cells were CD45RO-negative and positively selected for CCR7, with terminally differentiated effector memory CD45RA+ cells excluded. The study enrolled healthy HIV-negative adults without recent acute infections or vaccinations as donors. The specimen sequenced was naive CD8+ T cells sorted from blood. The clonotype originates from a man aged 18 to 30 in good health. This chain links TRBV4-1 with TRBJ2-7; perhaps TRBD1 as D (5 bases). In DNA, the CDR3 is TGCGCCAGCAGCCGGACACCATTGGCCTACGAGCAGTACTTC. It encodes CASSRTPLAYEQYF.